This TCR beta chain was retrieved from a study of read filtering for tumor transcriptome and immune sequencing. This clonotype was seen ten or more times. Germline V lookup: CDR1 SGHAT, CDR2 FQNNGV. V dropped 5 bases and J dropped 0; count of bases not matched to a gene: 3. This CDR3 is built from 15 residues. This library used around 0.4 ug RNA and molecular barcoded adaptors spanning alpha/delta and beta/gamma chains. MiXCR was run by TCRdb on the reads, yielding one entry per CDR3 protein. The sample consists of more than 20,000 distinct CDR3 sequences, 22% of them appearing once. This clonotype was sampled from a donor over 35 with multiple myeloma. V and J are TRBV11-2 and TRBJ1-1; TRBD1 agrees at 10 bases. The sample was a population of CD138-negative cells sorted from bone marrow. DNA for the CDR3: TGTGCCAGCAGCCCGGGACAGGGGCTGAACACTGAAGCTTTCTTT. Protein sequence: CASSPGQGLNTEAFF.